The 25 T cell receptor beta chains given below trace back to one sample, sequenced in a study of blood T cell repertoires in COVID-19. Only in-frame clones appear in the TCRdb table, and some are missing; sequencing was by immunoSEQ multiplex PCR. The sample includes about 110,000 clones, about three quarters of them seen just once. The sample taken for sequencing was peripheral blood. The receptor set was obtained from a man older than 75 with COVID-19, enrolled during active disease.

This chain links TRBV6-6 with TRBJ1-2; D may be TRBD1 (5 bases). The CDR3 covers 16 residues. From germline, CDR1 is MNHNY and CDR2 SVGAGI (reference sequence). Between the trimmed V and J ends, which lost 2 bases and 2 bases, there was a span of 15 bases. The CDR3 region has the DNA TGTGCCAGCAGTTACACACCGGGACTGTTAAACTATGGCTACACCTTC. This sequence encodes CASSYTPGLLNYGYTF.

The chain couples TRBV11-2 to TRBJ1-2; D is perhaps TRBD1 (6 bases). Germline CDR1 reads SGHAT; CDR2 reads FQNNGV. The CDR3 covers 13 residues. V was trimmed by 7 bases and J by 0 bases, leaving 9 bases between them. This CDR3 is CASTTGANYGYTF. Written as DNA, the CDR3 is TGTGCCAGCACGACAGGAGCTAACTATGGCTACACCTTC.

V is TRBV7-2 and J is TRBJ1-1; D is perhaps TRBD1 (5 bases). The CDR3 spans 15 residues. Germline assignment: CDR1 SGHTA and CDR2 FQGNSA. V dropped 3 bases and J dropped 2 bases, with 13 bases sitting between them. DNA of the CDR3: TGTGCCAGCAGCTTTTTAGGGCAGGGCAACACTGAAGCTTTCTTT. Protein: CASSFLGQGNTEAFF.

V is TRBV7-9 and J is TRBJ2-7; 8 bases map to TRBD2. CDR1 is SEHNR and CDR2 is FQNEAQ in the germline V gene (reference sequence). There are 14 residues in the CDR3. After removal of 5 bases from V and 4 bases from J, the junction contained 7 bases not matched to a gene. The DNA of the CDR3 is TGTGCCAGCAGCGCCCAGCGGGAGTCGTACGAGCAGTACTTC. Protein sequence: CASSAQRESYEQYF.

The genes are TRBV7-9 and TRBJ1-1; D ambiguous. This CDR3 is 12 amino acids long. Trimming took 3 bases from V and 4 from J, leaving 6 bases between them. The V gene's germline CDR1 is SEHNR and CDR2 FQNEAQ (reference sequence). The CDR3 DNA sequence: TGTGCCAGCAGCTTCGGGAGCACTGAAGCTTTCTTT. It specifies CASSFGSTEAFF.

The V call is TRBV7-9, the J call TRBJ2-7; 7 nucleotides line up with TRBD1. V was clipped by 11 bases and J by 2 bases; unmatched bases: 6. CDR1 is SEHNR, CDR2 FQNEAQ, per germline (reference sequence). There are 12 residues in the CDR3. This CDR3 reads CASAGTAYEQYF. The DNA for the CDR3 is TGTGCCTCCGCCGGGACAGCCTACGAGCAGTACTTC.

The V gene is TRBV11-3, the J gene TRBJ2-2, with 7 nucleotides matching TRBD2. J was trimmed by 1 base and V by 5 bases; bases with no gene match: 4. The CDR3 is 15 amino acids. Germline CDR1 SGHNT, CDR2 YENEEA. The DNA for the CDR3 is TGTGCCAGCAGCGGACCGGGGGGGAACACCGGGGAGCTGTTTTTT. Amino acids: CASSGPGGNTGELFF.

J is TRBJ2-1 and V is TRBV2; tentative D call: TRBD2 (6 bases). The CDR3 loop spans 15 amino acids. Germline V gene sequence: CDR1 SNHLY, CDR2 FYNNEI. The V and J ends lost 6 bases and 3 bases respectively, with 15 bases between them. In DNA form, the CDR3 reads TGTGCCAGCAGCCGCTGGGGGGACCTCTACAATGAGCAGTTCTTC. Protein sequence: CASSRWGDLYNEQFF.

This chain links TRBV19 with TRBJ1-2; D call uncertain. Looked up from germline, CDR1 is LNHDA and CDR2 is SQIVND (reference sequence). This CDR3 has 13 residues. The V gene lost 3 bases and the J gene lost 3 bases, with 8 bases spanning the gap. DNA of the CDR3: TGTGCCAGTAGTATCAATGGGCACTATGGCTACACCTTC. Amino acid sequence: CASSINGHYGYTF.

The chain has TRBV11-2 and TRBJ2-1; D is possibly TRBD2 (6 bases). Germline V gives CDR1 SGHAT, CDR2 FQNNGV. V lost 1 base and J 4 bases, leaving 11 bases between the germline ends. The CDR3 is 15 residues long. In DNA form, the CDR3 reads TGTGCCAGCAGCTTAGGCGGGAATAGATACAATGAGCAGTTCTTC. This sequence encodes CASSLGGNRYNEQFF.

J is TRBJ1-5 and V is TRBV30; D is perhaps TRBD1 (6 bases). The CDR3 is 13 amino acids. Trimming cost V 1 base and J 4 bases, with 8 bases left between them. CDR1 GTSNPN and CDR2 SVGIG come from the germline V gene (reference sequence). CDR3 loop: CAWSGQVNQPQHF. Here the CDR3 DNA reads TGTGCCTGGAGTGGACAGGTGAATCAGCCCCAGCATTTT.

The V call is TRBV5-5, the J call TRBJ1-3; D is unresolved. The CDR3 has 16 residues. The germline V gene has CDR1 SGHKS and CDR2 YYEKEE (reference sequence). The V end lost 4 bases, the J end lost 0 bases, and 14 bases lay between the germline ends. This CDR3 is CASSPSRSSSGNTIYF. The CDR3 bases are TGTGCCAGCAGCCCCTCCCGGTCCTCCTCTGGAAACACCATATATTTT.

V gene TRBV7-3 combines with J gene TRBJ2-2, with D possibly being TRBD2 (5 bases). V was trimmed by 2 bases and J by 7 bases, leaving 17 bases between them. The CDR3 extends over 16 amino acids. CDR1 is SGHTA, CDR2 FQGTGA, per germline. DNA for the CDR3: TGTGCCAGCAGCTTAGTTGGTAGCGCGGCGGGCGGGGAGCTGTTTTTT. Amino acid sequence: CASSLVGSAAGGELFF.

The rearrangement links TRBV5-1 to TRBJ1-6; tentative D call: TRBD1 (6 bases). V was trimmed by 7 bases and J by 7 bases, leaving 15 bases between them. CDR3 length equals 14 residues. Germline loops: CDR1 SGHRS, CDR2 YFSETQ. Here the CDR3 reads CASSTGTTNSPLHF. CDR3 DNA sequence: TGCGCCAGCTCGACAGGCACGACCAATTCACCCCTCCACTTT.

J is TRBJ1-6 and V is TRBV19; 7 positions agree with TRBD1. CDR3 length: 13 residues. The V and J ends lost 6 bases and 7 bases, in that order; junction bases with no gene match: 3. CDR1 is LNHDA, CDR2 SQIVND, per germline (reference sequence). CDR3: CASRGTANSPLHF. The CDR3 coding sequence is TGTGCCAGTAGAGGGACAGCCAATTCACCCCTCCACTTT.

The V call is TRBV24-1, the J call TRBJ1-3; 7 bases are shared with TRBD1. The trim removed 10 bases at V and 0 bases at J, leaving 5 bases unmatched. The CDR3 has 14 amino acids. The V gene's germline CDR1 is KGHDR and CDR2 SFDVKD. The DNA for the CDR3 is TGTGCCACGGACAGGTTTTACTCTGGAAACACCATATATTTT. Translating it yields CATDRFYSGNTIYF.

The rearrangement links TRBV7-9 to TRBJ2-7; D is perhaps TRBD2 (6 bases). This CDR3 region has 12 residues. Trimming left V 5 bases short and J 5 bases short, with 10 bases between. Germline assignment: CDR1 SEHNR and CDR2 FQNEAQ (reference sequence). The CDR3 bases are TGTGCCAGCAGCATCACTAGCCACGAGCAGTACTTC. The encoded protein is CASSITSHEQYF.

The chain is built from TRBV5-1 and TRBJ2-7, with TRBD1 as a possible D gene (6 bases). The CDR3 has 14 amino acids. V lost 7 bases and J 5 bases, leaving 19 bases between the germline ends. CDR1 SGHRS and CDR2 YFSETQ come from the germline V gene. The CDR3: CASSRAGESDEQYF. The CDR3 coding sequence is TGCGCCAGCTCCCGAGCAGGGGAGTCAGACGAGCAGTACTTC.

The gene calls are TRBV10-3 and TRBJ2-1, with 13 bases lining up with TRBD2. The germline V gene has CDR1 ENHRY and CDR2 SYGVKD. Trimming cost V 4 bases and J 8 bases; bases outside gene matches: 8. CDR3 length: 16 amino acids. CDR3 region: CAISAFGLAGDYEQFF. CDR3 DNA: TGTGCCATCAGTGCCTTCGGACTAGCGGGAGACTATGAGCAGTTCTTC.

V is TRBV7-6 and J is TRBJ2-2, with TRBD2 matching over 10 bases. The CDR3 contains 17 residues. CDR1 SGHVS and CDR2 FNYEAQ come from the germline V gene. Germline trimming cut 5 bases from V and 5 bases from J; bases unmatched to any gene: 11. The CDR3 loop reads CASSPRSSGSGTGELFF. In nucleotides, the CDR3 is TGTGCCAGCAGCCCGCGTTCTAGCGGGAGTGGAACCGGGGAGCTGTTTTTT.

The V and J genes are TRBV7-2 and TRBJ2-5, with unresolved D. The V end was cut by 4 bases, the J end by 5 bases, with 20 bases between. Germline CDR1 reads SGHTA; CDR2 reads FQGNSA. The CDR3 has 16 residues. The CDR3 DNA sequence: TGTGCCAGCAGCTCCTCTCGAACCCAACCTAGGGAGACCCAGTACTTC. Translation: CASSSSRTQPRETQYF. The full variable domain, in which reference TRBV7-2 and TRBJ2-5 provide the parts outside the CDR3, is GAGVSQSPSNKVTEKGKDVELRCDPISGHTALYWYRQSLGQGLEFLIYFQGNSAPDKSGLPSDRFSAERTGGSVSTLTIQRTQQEDSAVYLCASSSSRTQPRETQYFGPGTRLLVL.

The chain combines TRBV19 with TRBJ2-2, with 9 bases that match TRBD1. The CDR3 consists of 14 residues. Germline-derived CDR1 and CDR2 are LNHDA and SQIVND (reference sequence). V lost 5 bases, J lost 7 bases, and 5 bases stayed unmatched. The CDR3 is CASSYDRGIGELFF. Here the CDR3 DNA reads TGTGCCAGTAGTTATGACAGGGGGATCGGGGAGCTGTTTTTT.

This clone appeared once. The V and J genes are TRBV16 and TRBJ2-7; D perhaps matches TRBD1 (6 bases). Deletions cut 0 bases from V and 2 bases from J, with 17 bases between. The CDR3 spans 17 residues. Germline lookup yields CDR1 KGHSY and CDR2 FQNENV. The CDR3 DNA reads as TGTGCCAGCAGCCAATCGCAGGGGACCCAAACAGCCTACGAGCAGTACTTC. Protein: CASSQSQGTQTAYEQYF.

V is TRBV5-1 and J is TRBJ1-1, with 7 bases lining up with TRBD1. The CDR3 totals 13 residues. J gave up 9 bases and V 0 bases, and 5 bases lay outside the gene matches. Germline V CDR1 and CDR2: SGHRS, YFSETQ. DNA of the CDR3: TGCGCCAGCAGCTTGGGACAGGGAACTCAAGCTTTCTTT. It codes for CASSLGQGTQAFF.

As for this clone: Other DNA sequences from this sample encode an identical CDR3 as well. The J gene is TRBJ2-2, the V gene TRBV12-3 or TRBV12-4; TRBD2 might be the D (5 bases). The V end was cut by 8 bases, the J end by 4 bases, with 8 bases between. The CDR3 has 12 residues. The CDR3 nucleotides read TGTGCCAGCTCTCGGGGCACCGGGGAGCTGTTTTTT. It is translated as CASSRGTGELFF.